This TCR beta chain was retrieved from a study of blood T cell repertoires in COVID-19. About the research overall: There were acute and convalescent COVID-19 samples, and they came from the United States, Italy and Spain. PBMCs, B-cell-depleted T cells, or T cells provided the cDNA or gDNA that made up the material.

The cohort comprised adults aged roughly 18 to 95 years residing in approximately 25 US areas. The length of the CDR3 is 13 residues. The V gene lost 2 bases and the J gene lost 4 bases, with 8 bases spanning the gap. Original handling: Nucleated cell counts were estimated from reference gene primer amplification. The assay was immunoSEQ multiplex PCR, and TCRdb's table has in-frame clones only and misses some. D and trimming were read from the DNA, whereas the V and J calls and clone size are those reported in that table. In the table there are under 250,000 clones, more than 75% of which are singletons.

The chain employs TRBV12-3 or TRBV12-4 and TRBJ1-2; no clear D gene. Source material: PBMCs or T cells enriched from blood (not recorded which). This clonotype was sampled from a man aged 30 to 39 with acute COVID-19. CDR3: CASSLSGLYGYTF. The CDR3 DNA reads TGTGCCAGCAGTTTATCCGGACTCTATGGCTACACCTTC.